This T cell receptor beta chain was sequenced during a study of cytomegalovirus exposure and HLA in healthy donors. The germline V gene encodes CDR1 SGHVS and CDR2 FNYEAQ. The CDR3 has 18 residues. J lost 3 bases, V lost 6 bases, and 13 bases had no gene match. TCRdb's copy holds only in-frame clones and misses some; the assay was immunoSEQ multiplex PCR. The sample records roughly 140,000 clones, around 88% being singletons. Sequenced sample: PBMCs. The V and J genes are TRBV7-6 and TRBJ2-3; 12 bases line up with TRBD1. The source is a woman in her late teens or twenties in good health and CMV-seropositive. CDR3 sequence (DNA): TGTGCCAGCAGTCGGACCTATTCGGGACAGGGGGCTACAGATACGCAGTATTTT. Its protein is CASSRTYSGQGATDTQYF. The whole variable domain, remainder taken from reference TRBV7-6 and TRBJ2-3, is GAGVSQSPRYKVTKRGQDVALRCDPISGHVSLYWYRQALGQGPEFLTYFNYEAQQDKSGLPNDRFSAERPEGSISTLTIQRTEQRDSAMYRCASSRTYSGQGATDTQYFGPGTRLTVL.